One and the same sample provided the 19 T cell receptor beta chains below, sequenced in a study of early T cells in non-severe SARS-CoV-2 infection. Using its own MiXCR run on the 5' RACE reads, TCRdb lists one record per CDR3 protein. The data contain 40,000 to 60,000 distinct CDR3 sequences, over 3.5% of them singletons. Sequenced sample: whole blood. These receptors were taken from an adult who was a healthcare worker with PCR-confirmed SARS-CoV-2 infection or an uninfected control (not recorded which).

This clonotype was seen many times. The J gene is TRBJ2-1, the V gene TRBV9; D uncertain. CDR1 is SGDLS, CDR2 YYNGEE, per germline. The CDR3 length is 13 residues. V dropped 4 bases and J dropped 8 bases, with 13 bases sitting between them. CDR3 DNA sequence: TGTGCCAGCAGCCCGCGACCAGTCCATGAGCAGTTCTTC. This sequence encodes CASSPRPVHEQFF.

There are many counts of this clonotype. The rearrangement uses TRBV11-2 and TRBJ2-1; 9 bases match TRBD2. CDR1 and CDR2 (germline): SGHAT, FQNNGV. V shed 5 bases, J shed 4 bases, and the junction held 9 bases outside the gene matches. The CDR3 spans 16 residues. CDR3 DNA sequence: TGTGCCAGCAGCGCATCTCGCCTAGCGGGATACAATGAGCAGTTCTTC. Protein product: CASSASRLAGYNEQFF.

This clonotype was detected ten times or more. The chain employs TRBV11-2 and TRBJ2-3; D not resolved. CDR1 is SGHAT and CDR2 is FQNNGV in the germline V gene. CDR3 length: 13 amino acids. Deletions cut 5 bases from V and 5 bases from J, with 11 bases between. The CDR3 sequence is CASSDPFIDTQYF. The CDR3 nucleotides are TGTGCCAGCAGCGATCCGTTTATAGATACGCAGTATTTT.

This clonotype was counted at least ten times. The conserved phenylalanine or tryptophan is not found at the CDR3 terminus, so this likely reflects a read error. The chain combines TRBV18 with TRBJ2-5, with 8 bases that match TRBD1. The junction had 6 bases not matched to a gene; V was cut back by 2 bases and J by 4 bases. Looked up from germline, CDR1 is KGHSH and CDR2 is LQKENI. CDR3 size: 15 residues. The chain's CDR3 is CASSPATGAGETQYS. The CDR3 nucleotides read TGTGCCAGCTCACCAGCGACAGGGGCCGGAGAGACCCAGTACTCC.

At least ten counts were recorded for this clonotype. This chain connects TRBV7-2 to TRBJ1-1; weak D call: TRBD1 (6 bases). This CDR3 region has 15 residues. Germline assignment: CDR1 SGHTA and CDR2 FQGNSA. V dropped 3 bases and J dropped 8 bases, with 19 bases sitting between them. The CDR3 DNA is TGTGCCAGCAGCTTGAACGCTGTGGGGGCGGGCGAAGCTTTCTTT. Amino acids: CASSLNAVGAGEAFF.

This clonotype was seen at least ten times. This chain joins TRBV3-1 and TRBJ1-2; no definite D call. This CDR3 spans 12 amino acids. Germline V lookup: CDR1 LGHDT, CDR2 YNNKEL (reference sequence). V lost 4 bases, J lost 7 bases, and 10 bases lay in between. The CDR3 here is CASSPSSGGYTF. The DNA for the CDR3 is TGTGCCAGCAGCCCCTCCTCGGGTGGCTACACCTTC.

This clonotype occurred a few times. The chain employs TRBV11-2 and TRBJ2-7, with 9 bases matching TRBD1. This CDR3 spans 14 amino acids. The ends lost 7 bases at V and 7 bases at J; junction bases unmatched: 11. CDR1 is SGHAT, CDR2 FQNNGV, per germline. The chain's CDR3 is CASMRGQGQPEQYF. CDR3 sequence (DNA): TGTGCCAGCATGCGGGGACAGGGCCAGCCGGAGCAGTACTTC. The full variable domain, completed using reference TRBV11-2 and TRBJ2-7, is EAGVAQSPRYKIIEKRQSVAFWCNPISGHATLYWYQQILGQGPKLLIQFQNNGVVDDSQLPKDRFSAERLKGVDSTLKIQPAKLEDSAVYLCASMRGQGQPEQYFGPGTRLTVT.

This clonotype was seen many times. The chain links TRBV4-2 to TRBJ2-7, with D unresolved. Germline V gene lookup returns CDR1 LGHNA and CDR2 YNFKEQ. The V end lost 0 bases, the J end lost 6 bases, and 9 bases lay between the germline ends. The CDR3 consists of 13 residues. The CDR3, as DNA: TGTGCCAGCAGCCAAGATATCCCTTCCGAGCAGTACTTC. This translates into CASSQDIPSEQYF.

This clonotype was seen at least ten times. This rearrangement joins TRBV20-1 to TRBJ2-5; TRBD2 agrees at 9 bases. The trim removed 0 bases at V and 1 base at J, leaving 9 bases unmatched. This CDR3 spans 17 amino acids. Germline loops: CDR1 DFQATT, CDR2 SNEGSKA (reference sequence). The CDR3 sequence: CSARDALTSGFQETQYF. In DNA, the CDR3 is TGCAGTGCTAGAGATGCCTTGACTAGCGGCTTCCAAGAGACCCAGTACTTC.

This clonotype was detected many times. This rearrangement joins TRBV5-1 to TRBJ2-7; tentatively, D is TRBD2 (6 bases). Germline CDR1 reads SGHRS; CDR2 reads YFSETQ. The CDR3 runs to 14 residues. V was pared by 5 bases and J by 4 bases, with 16 bases between. The CDR3 sequence: CASRMRDGLYEQYF. CDR3 nucleotide sequence: TGCGCCAGCAGGATGCGGGACGGCCTGTACGAGCAGTACTTC.

This clonotype was seen ten or more times. The rearrangement links TRBV6-6 to TRBJ2-7; no definite D call. V lost 0 bases to trimming and J lost 7 bases, with 7 bases between them. CDR1 is MNHNY, CDR2 SVGAGI, per germline (reference sequence). The CDR3 runs 12 residues. The chain's CDR3 is CASSYSMGEQYF. CDR3 DNA sequence: TGTGCCAGCAGTTACTCGATGGGGGAGCAGTACTTC.

The table lists this clonotype with a few counts. This sequence joins TRBV28 and TRBJ2-1, with D uncertain. There are 12 residues in the CDR3. Per germline, CDR1 MDHEN and CDR2 SYDVKM. The V end was cut by 6 bases, the J end by 6 bases, with 9 bases between. CDR3 sequence: CASSPTGNEQFF. The CDR3 bases are TGTGCCAGCAGCCCGACGGGCAATGAGCAGTTCTTC.

V usage is TRBV29-1 and J usage is TRBJ2-1, with 13 bases identical to TRBD2. Losses at the gene ends were 4 bases for V and 4 bases for J; bases not matched to a gene: 4. This CDR3 is 15 amino acids long. The germline V gene encodes CDR1 SQVTM and CDR2 ANQGSEA. CDR3 sequence: CSVAGGLAGYNEQFF. Written as DNA, the CDR3 is TGCAGCGTTGCCGGGGGACTAGCGGGGTACAATGAGCAGTTCTTC.

In its sample, this clonotype was seen many times. V is TRBV12-5 and J is TRBJ1-1, with D tentatively TRBD1 (5 bases). V gave up 7 bases and J gave up 7 bases, with 10 bases separating them. The CDR3 sequence is 11 residues long. The germline V gene encodes CDR1 LGHNT and CDR2 FRNRAP. CDR3 amino acids: CASEGALEAFF. Written as DNA, the CDR3 is TGTGCTAGTGAAGGGGCCCTTGAAGCTTTCTTT.

This clonotype was seen ten or more times. This rearrangement joins TRBV6-2 or TRBV6-3 to TRBJ1-5; D not certain. CDR3 length: 14 residues. Germline CDR1 MNHEY, CDR2 SVGEGT. Between the trimmed V and J ends, which lost 10 bases and 4 bases, there was a span of 17 bases. For the CDR3, the DNA is TGTGCCACCCATAAGGGTATGGGGAATCAGCCCCAGCATTTT. Protein sequence: CATHKGMGNQPQHF.

This clonotype was recorded at least ten times. This chain links TRBV11-2 with TRBJ2-7; possibly TRBD1 for D (6 bases). Between the trimmed V and J ends, which lost 4 bases and 1 base, there was a span of 11 bases. The CDR3 is made up of 14 amino acids. CDR1 is SGHAT and CDR2 is FQNNGV in the germline V gene. CDR3 loop: CASSSSGTSYEQYF. DNA for the CDR3: TGTGCCAGCAGCTCGTCCGGGACATCCTACGAGCAGTACTTC.

The chain uses TRBV29-1 and TRBJ2-3; TRBD2 matches at 14 bases. The germline V gene has CDR1 SQVTM and CDR2 ANQGSEA. Trimming removed 6 bases from V and 5 bases from J; junction bases left unmatched: 4. CDR3 size: 14 residues. The CDR3 is CSVGLAGGGDTQYF. The CDR3 bases are TGCAGCGTCGGACTAGCGGGGGGCGGAGATACGCAGTATTTT.

This clonotype was counted many times. The chain combines TRBV29-1 with TRBJ2-3, with 8 bases fitting TRBD1. The germline gives CDR1 SQVTM, CDR2 ANQGSEA. The CDR3 has 11 amino acids. The ends lost 7 bases at V and 9 bases at J; junction bases unmatched: 6. The CDR3 DNA sequence: TGCAGCGCTGACAGGGGCAACACGCAGTATTTT. It is translated as CSADRGNTQYF.

The chain has TRBV19 and TRBJ1-4; TRBD1 might be the D (5 bases). The germline V gene has CDR1 LNHDA and CDR2 SQIVND (reference sequence). V shed 7 bases and J shed 8 bases, with 17 bases lying between them. CDR3 length: 14 residues. CDR3 sequence reads: CASNRRQGGEKLFF. For the CDR3, the DNA is TGTGCCAGTAATCGGCGGCAGGGAGGAGAAAAACTGTTTTTT.